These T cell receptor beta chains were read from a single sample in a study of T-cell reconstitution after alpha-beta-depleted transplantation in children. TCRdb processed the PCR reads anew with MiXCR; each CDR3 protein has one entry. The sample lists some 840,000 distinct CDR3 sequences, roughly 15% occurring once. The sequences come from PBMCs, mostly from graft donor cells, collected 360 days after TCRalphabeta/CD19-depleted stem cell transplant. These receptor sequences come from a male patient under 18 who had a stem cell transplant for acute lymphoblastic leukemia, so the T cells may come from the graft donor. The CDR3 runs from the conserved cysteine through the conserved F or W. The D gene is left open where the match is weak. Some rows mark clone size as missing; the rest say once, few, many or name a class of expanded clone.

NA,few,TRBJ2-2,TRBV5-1,TGCGCCAGCACCAGACCGGGACTCCCAACCGGGGAGCTGTTTTTT,CASTRPGLPTGELFF
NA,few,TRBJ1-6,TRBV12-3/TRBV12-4,TGTGCCAGCAGTTCCTCGGACTCTAGCTCCTATAATTCACCCCTCCACTTT,CASSSSDSSSYNSPLHF
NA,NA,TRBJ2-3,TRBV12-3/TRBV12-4,TGTGCCAGCAGTTCCGGCGGGCTAACAGATACGCAGTATTTT,CASSSGGLTDTQYF
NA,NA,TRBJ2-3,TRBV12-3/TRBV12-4,TGTGCCAGCAGTTTAGGTAGCAGTGCGTTCACAGATACGCAGTATTTT,CASSLGSSAFTDTQYF
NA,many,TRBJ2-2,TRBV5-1,TGCGCCAGCAGCTTCACCGGGGGAACCGGGGAGCTGTTTTTT,CASSFTGGTGELFF
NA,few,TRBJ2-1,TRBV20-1,TGCAGTGCTAGCAGGGATCATGAGCAGTTCTTC,CSASRDHEQFF
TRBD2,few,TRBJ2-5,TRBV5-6,TGTGCCGGAGGGAGGGCCGAAGAGACCCAGTACTTC,CAGGRAEETQYF
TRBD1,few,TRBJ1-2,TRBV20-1,TGCAGTGCCCAGGACAGGGATACCTATGGCTACACCTTC,CSAQDRDTYGYTF
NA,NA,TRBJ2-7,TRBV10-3,TGTGCCATCAGTGAAGAAGGACCAGCCTACGAGCAGTACTTC,CAISEEGPAYEQYF
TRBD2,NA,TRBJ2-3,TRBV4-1,TGCGCCAGCAGCGCGCTAGCGGGAGCGGGCACAGATACGCAGTATTTT,CASSALAGAGTDTQYF
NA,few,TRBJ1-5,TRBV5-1,TGCGCCAGCAGCTTGGGAGGCCAGGGCTATCAGCCCCAGCATTTT,CASSLGGQGYQPQHF
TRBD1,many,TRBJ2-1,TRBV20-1,TGCAGTGCGGACAGGGGCACCTACAATGAGCAGTTCTTC,CSADRGTYNEQFF
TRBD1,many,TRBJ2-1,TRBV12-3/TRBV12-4,TGTGCCAGCAGTTTGGCAGGGGGCGATGAGCAGTTCTTC,CASSLAGGDEQFF
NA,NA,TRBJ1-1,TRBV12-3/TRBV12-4,TGTGCCAGCAGGGGACACCTTAAAGCTTTCTTT,CASRGHLKAFF
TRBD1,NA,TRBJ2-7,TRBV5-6,TGTGCCAGCAGCTTGTTACGGACAGGACGTTCAGGCGAGCAGTACTTC,CASSLLRTGRSGEQYF
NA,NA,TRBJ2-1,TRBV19,TGTGCCAGTAGTATCCCCAGGGGCCAGCAGTTCTTC,CASSIPRGQQFF